One T cell receptor beta chain is described in this entry. TCRdb called the 5' RACE reads again in MiXCR, with one record for every CDR3 protein. The profile shows 50,000 to 75,000 distinct CDR3 sequences, around 12% of them singletons. This CDR3 has 15 amino acids. V was clipped by 6 bases and J by 2 bases; unmatched bases: 9. Germline assignment: CDR1 SGHVS and CDR2 FQNEAQ. These data originate in a study of early T cells in non-severe SARS-CoV-2 infection. The rearrangement uses TRBV7-8 and TRBJ2-5; 7 nucleotides align to TRBD1. This receptor was identified in an adult who was a healthcare worker with PCR-confirmed SARS-CoV-2 infection or an uninfected control (not recorded which). The donor label of this sample is uncertain. The starting material was whole blood, obtained at baseline. The CDR3 region has the DNA TGTGCCAGCAGTTACGTAACCAGGGGGCAAGAGACCCAGTACTTC. Amino acid sequence: CASSYVTRGQETQYF.